What follows is one TCR beta chain and its context. Its antigen is still unknown. The sample originates from a study of T-cell reconstitution after alpha-beta-depleted transplantation in children. Study outcomes and limitations: Reports say that about two months after transplant, the alpha-beta T cells came out of several hundred graft clones that had expanded.

Trimming shortened V by 3 bases and J by 1 base, and 11 bases separated the two germline ends. The CDR3 length is 15 residues. This sample's TCRbeta library carried unique molecular identifier barcodes. TCRdb passed the PCR reads through MiXCR, listing each CDR3 protein once. The sample has some 350,000 distinct CDR3 sequences; around 16% are singletons. The material sequenced was PBMCs, mostly from graft donor cells, taken 360 days after TCRalphabeta/CD19-depleted stem cell transplant. The TCR sequence derives from a male patient aged 2-15 years who had a stem cell transplant for acute lymphoblastic leukemia, so the T cells may come from the graft donor. This rearrangement joins TRBV12-3 or TRBV12-4 to TRBJ2-3; D is unclear. The CDR3 DNA is TGTGCCAGCAGTTTGGGCCCCCTTGGCACAGATACGCAGTATTTT. It codes for CASSLGPLGTDTQYF.